The source of this T cell receptor beta chain is a study of chemoradiotherapy in HPV16-positive cancers. Overall study: Functional T-cell assays on a couple of HPV16-positive patients' cells defined candidate HPV-specific clones and common TCR motifs. Overall study results and limits: During treatment, candidate HPV-specific clones and E7-related motifs expanded in tumor.

Repertoires were sampled repeatedly during chemoradiotherapy. The method was immunoSEQ multiplex PCR; TCRdb's version includes in-frame clones alone and lacks a portion of them. The sample holds over 10,000 clones, around 68% seen once. CDR1 is MDHEN, CDR2 SYDVKM, per germline. The V and J ends lost 6 bases and 2 bases respectively, with 11 bases between them. The length of the CDR3 is 13 residues. Comments on this clone: Its target is not known.

This sample was gathered from a patient who underwent chemoradiotherapy. The chain employs TRBV28 and TRBJ2-7, with a weak D call TRBD2 (6 bases). The clonotype originates from a human donor with HPV-associated anogenital cancer. This chain's CDR3 is CASSGGKPYEQYF. The CDR3 coding sequence is TGTGCCAGCAGCGGCGGGAAGCCCTACGAGCAGTACTTC.